The sequence of this T cell receptor beta chain was determined in a study of shared clonotypes between healthy human individuals. Trimming cost V 1 base and J 2 bases, with 9 bases left between them. Germline V gene data show CDR1 as MNHEY and CDR2 as SMNVEV (reference sequence). This CDR3 is built from 14 residues. The protocol was immunoSEQ multiplex PCR, while the TCRdb copy is restricted to in-frame clones and leaves out a portion. The sample carries roughly 500,000 clones, roughly 77% recorded once. This TCR derives from a woman aged 40 to 50 in good health. Some clones in this sample may be carry-over from other donors' samples. Sequencing used PBMCs. V and J are TRBV27 and TRBJ2-7; D not resolved. The CDR3 sequence: CASSLFAAAYEQYF. The CDR3 DNA follows: TGTGCCAGCAGTTTATTCGCGGCAGCCTACGAGCAGTACTTC.